The source of this T cell receptor beta chain is a study of shared clonotypes between healthy human individuals. Looking at the study overall: There were three CD4 naive, three CD4 memory, two CD8 naive and one CD8 memory plates per donor.

The method was immunoSEQ multiplex PCR; TCRdb's version includes in-frame clones alone and lacks a portion of them. The sample has 2 million to 3 million clones, around 94% seen once. CDR3 size: 15 residues. The germline gives CDR1 SGHDT, CDR2 YYEEEE. V trimming: 0 bases; J trimming: 8 bases; junction bases outside the gene matches: 8. The specimen was naive CD4+ T cells sorted from blood. Subset in this sample: CD45RA+ positively selected. The V call is TRBV5-6, the J call TRBJ2-3, with TRBD2 matching over 8 bases. The receptor was isolated from a man in his late teens or twenties in good health. The CDR3 DNA follows: TGTGCCAGCAGCTTGGGCCGGGGGGGCCCCGCTACGCAGTATTTT. This codes for CASSLGRGGPATQYF. The variable domain in full, with the rest retrieved from reference TRBV5-6 and TRBJ2-3, is DAGVTQSPTHLIKTRGQQVTLRCSPKSGHDTVSWYQQALGQGPQFIFQYYEEEERQRGNFPDRFSGHQFPNYSSELNVNALLLGDSALYLCASSLGRGGPATQYFGPGTRLTVL.